These 21 T cell receptor beta chains share one sample of origin, sequenced in a study of T-cell reconstitution after alpha-beta-depleted transplantation in children. Unique molecular identifiers were incorporated into the prepared TCRbeta library. In TCRdb, the PCR reads were re-called with MiXCR into one record per CDR3 protein. Among approximately 630,000 distinct CDR3 sequences, roughly 13% were seen once, and the ten largest hold 0.79%. The starting material was PBMCs, obtained before TCRalphabeta/CD19-depleted stem cell transplant. Receptors originate from a girl aged 2 to 10 with congenital amegakaryocytic thrombocytopenia, due to receive a stem cell transplant.

The rearrangement uses TRBV5-1 and TRBJ1-5; D is uncertain. The germline V gene encodes CDR1 SGHRS and CDR2 YFSETQ. The CDR3 consists of 15 residues. Deletions cut 4 bases from V and 1 base from J, with 12 bases between. The CDR3 DNA reads TGCGCCAGCAGCCCGACGCCTGGCAGCAATCAGCCCCAGCATTTT. Translated, it gives CASSPTPGSNQPQHF. The variable domain in full, with the rest retrieved from reference TRBV5-1 and TRBJ1-5, is KAGVTQTPRYLIKTRGQQVTLSCSPISGHRSVSWYQQTPGQGLQFLFEYFSETQRNKGNFPGRFSGRQFSNSRSEMNVSTLELGDSALYLCASSPTPGSNQPQHFGDGTRLSIL.

This sequence joins TRBV3-1 and TRBJ2-1, with 8 positions matching TRBD2. The CDR3 has 15 residues. V was clipped by 4 bases and J by 8 bases; unmatched bases: 10. CDR1 is LGHDT and CDR2 is YNNKEL in the germline V gene (reference sequence). The CDR3 is CASSPRGLAPHEQFF. The CDR3 DNA is TGTGCCAGCAGCCCAAGAGGACTAGCCCCCCATGAGCAGTTCTTC.

In regard to this clonotype: This could be a read error, since a much larger clone is one nucleotide away. The rearrangement links TRBV29-1 to TRBJ2-3; D is perhaps TRBD2 (5 bases). Germline-derived CDR1 and CDR2 are SQVTM and ANQGSEA. V lost 7 bases and J 2 bases, leaving 13 bases between the germline ends. The CDR3 sequence is 13 residues long. CDR3 in DNA: TGCAGCGACCTACTAGTCTTCACAGATACGCAGTATTTT. Translating gives CSDLLVFTDTQYF.

In this sample, this clonotype turned up many times. The chain couples TRBV20-1 to TRBJ2-1, with 11 bases fitting TRBD2. This CDR3 region has 15 residues. Germline V gene sequence: CDR1 DFQATT, CDR2 SNEGSKA (reference sequence). The V segment lost 4 bases and the J segment 7 bases; nucleotides outside the gene matches: 9. The chain's CDR3 is CSATDLAGGGNEQFF. CDR3 in DNA: TGCAGTGCTACGGATCTAGCGGGAGGAGGGAATGAGCAGTTCTTC.

V usage is TRBV5-1 and J usage is TRBJ2-1, with D unclear. The CDR3 runs to 14 residues. Germline V gene sequence: CDR1 SGHRS, CDR2 YFSETQ. V lost 7 bases and J lost 0, with 11 bases in between. Here the CDR3 DNA reads TGCGCCAGCTGTGAACAGAGCTCCTACAATGAGCAGTTCTTC. Amino acids: CASCEQSSYNEQFF.

The sample holds many counts of this clonotype. This chain joins TRBV29-1 and TRBJ2-7; possibly TRBD2 for D (5 bases). The CDR3 extends over 12 amino acids. Trimming pared 7 bases from V and 4 bases from J, leaving 14 bases between. Per the germline V gene, CDR1 is SQVTM and CDR2 is ANQGSEA. The CDR3 spells CSAVRDRYEQYF. CDR3 coding DNA: TGCAGCGCCGTGAGGGATAGGTACGAGCAGTACTTC.

V gene TRBV2 combines with J gene TRBJ2-7; no firm D call. The CDR3 consists of 13 residues. Per germline, CDR1 SNHLY and CDR2 FYNNEI. V was clipped by 0 bases and J by 6 bases, with 9 bases between them. CDR3 sequence: CASSEARRTEQYF. CDR3 DNA: TGTGCCAGCAGTGAAGCGCGAAGAACCGAGCAGTACTTC.

The chain has TRBV5-1 and TRBJ1-1, with D unclear. This CDR3 comprises 13 residues. CDR1 SGHRS and CDR2 YFSETQ come from the germline V gene. V lost 1 base to trimming and J lost 7 bases, with 11 bases between them. DNA for the CDR3: TGCGCCAGCAGCTTGTTAGTCCGGGGTGAAGCTTTCTTT. It codes for CASSLLVRGEAFF. Full variable domain (rest looked up from reference TRBV5-1 and TRBJ1-1): KAGVTQTPRYLIKTRGQQVTLSCSPISGHRSVSWYQQTPGQGLQFLFEYFSETQRNKGNFPGRFSGRQFSNSRSEMNVSTLELGDSALYLCASSLLVRGEAFFGQGTRLTVV.

This clonotype was detected ten times or more. V usage is TRBV15 and J usage is TRBJ2-1, with D possibly being TRBD2 (5 bases). Germline loops: CDR1 LNHNV, CDR2 YYDKDF (reference sequence). Trimming shortened V by 0 bases and J by 0 bases, and 12 bases separated the two germline ends. The CDR3 consists of 17 residues. In DNA form, the CDR3 reads TGTGCCACCAGCAGAGATGGTTGGGCGGGCTCCTACAATGAGCAGTTCTTC. This gives the protein CATSRDGWAGSYNEQFF.

This clonotype was picked up a small number of times. The V gene is TRBV21-1, the J gene TRBJ2-1; the table assigns TRBD2, which was not confirmed against the DNA. TRBV21-1 counts as a pseudogene. The CDR3 contains 19 residues. This CDR3 reads CASSNPVSTVRAGGNEQFF. The CDR3 bases are TGTGCCAGCAGCAACCCGGTCTCGACGGTCCGAGCGGGAGGGAATGAGCAGTTCTTC.

This clonotype occurred a few times. The V gene is TRBV5-6, the J gene TRBJ2-4, with D tentatively TRBD1 (5 bases). This CDR3 has 18 residues. V was cut by 5 bases and J by 1 base, with 22 bases left in between. The V gene's germline CDR1 is SGHDT and CDR2 YYEEEE. The CDR3 here is CASRNAGIWGNAKNIQYF. DNA for the CDR3: TGTGCCAGCAGGAACGCAGGGATTTGGGGTAATGCCAAAAACATTCAGTACTTC.

This clonotype was observed at least ten times. V gene TRBV14 combines with J gene TRBJ2-1, with D unclear. V was pared by 2 bases and J by 6 bases, with 5 bases between. Per germline, CDR1 SGHDN and CDR2 FVKESK. CDR3 length: 12 residues. CDR3 amino acids: CASSQFLNEQFF. The CDR3 DNA reads TGTGCCAGCAGCCAATTTCTCAATGAGCAGTTCTTC.

About this clonotype itself: One end of the junction fails to match germline, which may point to a read error. The chain joins TRBV29-1 to TRBJ2-2, with D perhaps assigned TRBD1 or TRBD2 (5 bases each). CDR1 and CDR2 from the germline V gene are SQVTM and ANQGSEA. The CDR3 has 14 residues. CDR3 nucleotides: TGCAACGTTCTACGGGGCTCGAACACCGGGGAGCTGTTTTTT. Its translation: CNVLRGSNTGELFF.

V usage is TRBV12-3 or TRBV12-4 and J usage is TRBJ2-1; D unclear. The length of the CDR3 is 17 residues. Between the trimmed V and J ends, which lost 6 bases and 9 bases, there was a span of 27 bases. CDR3 in amino acids: CASRTGTDGRPSGEQFF. CDR3 coding DNA: TGTGCCAGCAGAACCGGCACGGACGGGCGGCCAAGTGGTGAGCAGTTCTTC.

The chain links TRBV29-1 to TRBJ2-7; D possibly corresponds to TRBD1 (6 bases). The germline V gene encodes CDR1 SQVTM and CDR2 ANQGSEA. The CDR3 consists of 15 residues. Trimming removed 0 bases at V and 0 bases at J, with 12 bases between. Written as DNA, the CDR3 is TGCAGCGTTGAAGATAAAGGGGGACACTCCTACGAGCAGTACTTC. Its protein product is CSVEDKGGHSYEQYF.

Details on this clonotype: Given a much more abundant clone one base away, this may be a read error. This chain links TRBV5-1 with TRBJ1-1, with D maybe TRBD1 (5 bases). Germline V gives CDR1 SGHRS, CDR2 YFSETQ. V lost 4 bases and J 6 bases, leaving 16 bases between the germline ends. The CDR3 is 14 amino acids. The CDR3 protein is CASSIYVRDAEAFF. The CDR3 DNA follows: TGCGCCAGCAGCATCTACGTCCGGGACGCTGAAGCTTTCTTT.

This clonotype has a count of ten or more. The genes are TRBV20-1 and TRBJ1-2; D ambiguous. The CDR3 consists of 13 residues. V lost 1 base, J lost 0 bases, and 6 bases lay in between. Germline assignment: CDR1 DFQATT and CDR2 SNEGSKA (reference sequence). The DNA for the CDR3 is TGCAGTGCTAGAGGGGCAGCTAACTATGGCTACACCTTC. Protein: CSARGAANYGYTF.

This clonotype was detected ten times or more. The chain combines TRBV10-3 with TRBJ2-3; 11 bases map to TRBD2. The V gene's germline CDR1 is ENHRY and CDR2 SYGVKD. Trimming at V came to 11 bases and at J to 2 bases, leaving 6 bases not matched to a gene. The CDR3 is 14 amino acids. The CDR3: CASRLAGPTDTQYF. CDR3 sequence (DNA): TGTGCCTCCCGACTAGCGGGACCCACAGATACGCAGTATTTT.

The chain employs TRBV6-4 and TRBJ1-1; D is unresolved. The ends were cut back, 4 bases at V and 2 bases at J, with 8 bases in the middle. The V gene's germline CDR1 is MRHNA and CDR2 SNTAGT. The CDR3 contains 13 residues. CDR3 bases: TGTGCCAGCAGTGTAAAGAGAAACACTGAAGCTTTCTTT. This codes for CASSVKRNTEAFF.

V is TRBV20-1 and J is TRBJ1-6, with D perhaps TRBD1 (5 bases). Trimming removed 5 bases from V and 7 bases from J, with 18 bases in between. The CDR3 runs to 15 residues. CDR1 is DFQATT and CDR2 is SNEGSKA in the germline V gene (reference sequence). CDR3 DNA sequence: TGCAGTGCTCCCAAGGAGGCAGGGTGGAATTCACCCCTCCACTTT. The encoded protein is CSAPKEAGWNSPLHF.

This clonotype has a handful of counts. The V call is TRBV7-6, the J call TRBJ1-3; D ambiguous. The germline V gene has CDR1 SGHVS and CDR2 FNYEAQ. Trimming took 3 bases from V and 4 from J, leaving 10 bases between them. CDR3 length: 14 amino acids. In DNA form, the CDR3 reads TGTGCCAGCAGCTTGGCTGTCAACGGAAACACCATATATTTT. Protein sequence: CASSLAVNGNTIYF.